The clone carrying this TCR beta chain occurred once. Its antigen is unknown. The authors ran a second PCR of about 6 to 11 cycles using a sample-barcoded 5' primer and a J-beta primer mix. From the 5' RACE reads, TCRdb called clonotypes with MiXCR, one entry per CDR3 protein. In the table there are hundreds of thousands of distinct CDR3 sequences, around 54% of which are singletons. Collection of 8.5 to 10 milliliters of peripheral blood was performed for each donor. Each sample used at least 6 million PBMCs. The sample belongs to a study of blood T cells in healthy people across ages. General study points: Naive T cell percentage and TCR beta diversity correlated strongly.

Sequenced sample: blood. This TCR was sampled from a man aged 55 to 69 in good health.

CDR3 bases: TGTGCCATCAGTGAGTACTATAGCGGGGGCTCCTACGAGCAGTACTTC. Its translation: CAISEYYSGGSYEQYF. J is TRBJ2-7 and V is TRBV10-3, with 9 bases identical to TRBD2. V shed 1 base and J 0 bases; nucleotides not matched to a gene: 4. Germline V gives CDR1 ENHRY, CDR2 SYGVKD. This CDR3 is 16 amino acids long.